The present T cell receptor (beta chain) was sequenced within a study of blood T cell repertoires in COVID-19. About the research overall: Sample material is recorded as cDNA or gDNA derived from T cells, B-cell-depleted T cells, or PBMCs.

Germline V gene data show CDR1 as LNHDA and CDR2 as SQIVND (reference sequence). V gave up 5 bases and J gave up 7 bases; unmatched junction bases: 8. CDR3 size: 15 residues. Residents of about 25 US areas, aged roughly 18 to 89 years, made up the participants. Cohort allocation depended upon clinical history that participants reported. What the recovered Cohort 3 donors had was two negative PCRs, clearance, or symptom resolution. Repertoires were generated with immunoSEQ multiplex PCR, while TCRdb's copy carries only in-frame clones and drops some. The sample has some 160,000 clones, roughly 84% seen once; the top ten hold 8%.

Sequences were obtained from PBMCs or T cells enriched from blood (not recorded which). The sequence derives from a woman between 50 and 59 years old who had recovered from COVID-19. This rearrangement joins TRBV19 to TRBJ2-1; 10 bases align to TRBD1. The CDR3 protein is CASSLDRGLKNEQFF. The CDR3 DNA follows: TGTGCCAGTAGTCTTGACAGGGGGCTCAAGAATGAGCAGTTCTTC.